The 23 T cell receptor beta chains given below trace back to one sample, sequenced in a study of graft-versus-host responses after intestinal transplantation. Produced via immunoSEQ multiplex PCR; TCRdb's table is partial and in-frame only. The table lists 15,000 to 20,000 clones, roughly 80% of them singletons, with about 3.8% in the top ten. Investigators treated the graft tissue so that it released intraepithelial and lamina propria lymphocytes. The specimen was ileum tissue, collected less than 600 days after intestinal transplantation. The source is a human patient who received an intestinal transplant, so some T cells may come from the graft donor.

The CDR3 coding sequence is TGTGCCAGCAGTTATAATAGGGGACAGGGGGCCTTTGAGCAGTACTTC. Amino acids: CASSYNRGQGAFEQYF. The chain joins TRBV6-5 to TRBJ2-5, with 12 bases lining up with TRBD1. The CDR3 is 16 residues long. Trimming cost V 3 bases and J 11 bases; bases outside gene matches: 13. Germline V gene data show CDR1 as MNHEY and CDR2 as SVGAGI.

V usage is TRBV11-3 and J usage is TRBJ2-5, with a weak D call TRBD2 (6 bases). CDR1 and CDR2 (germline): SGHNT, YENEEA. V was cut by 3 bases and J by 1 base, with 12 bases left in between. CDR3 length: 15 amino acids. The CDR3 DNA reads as TGTGCCAGCAGCTTGCCCCCGGGACTCCAAGAGACCCAGTACTTC. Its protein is CASSLPPGLQETQYF.

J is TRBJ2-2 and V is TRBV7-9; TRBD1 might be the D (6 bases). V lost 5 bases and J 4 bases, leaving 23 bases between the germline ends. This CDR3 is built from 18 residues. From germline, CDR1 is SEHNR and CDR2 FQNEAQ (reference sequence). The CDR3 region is CASSGESGAGSSTGELFF. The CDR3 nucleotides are TGTGCCAGCAGCGGTGAATCAGGGGCAGGGTCGAGCACCGGGGAGCTGTTTTTT.

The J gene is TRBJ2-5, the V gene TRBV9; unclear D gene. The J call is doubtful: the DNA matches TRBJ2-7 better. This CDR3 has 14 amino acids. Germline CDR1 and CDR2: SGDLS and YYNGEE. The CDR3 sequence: CASSVNQVSYEQYF. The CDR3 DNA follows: TGTGCCAGCAGCGTTAACCAGGTGAGCTACGAGCAGTACTTC.

CDR3 sequence (DNA): TGTGCCAGCAGCTCCCCTAGCACAGATACGCAGTATTTT. Amino acid sequence: CASSSPSTDTQYF. The J gene is TRBJ2-3, the V gene TRBV5-4; D remains ambiguous. The CDR3 runs to 13 residues. The ends were cut back, 3 bases at V and 0 bases at J, with 5 bases in the middle. In germline, CDR1 is SGHNT, CDR2 YYREEE (reference sequence).

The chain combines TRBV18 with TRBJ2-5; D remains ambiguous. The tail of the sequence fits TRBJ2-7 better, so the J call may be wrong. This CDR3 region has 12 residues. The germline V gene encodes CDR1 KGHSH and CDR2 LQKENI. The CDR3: CASSKSLYEQYF. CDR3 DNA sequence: TGTGCCAGCTCAAAGTCCCTCTACGAGCAGTACTTC.

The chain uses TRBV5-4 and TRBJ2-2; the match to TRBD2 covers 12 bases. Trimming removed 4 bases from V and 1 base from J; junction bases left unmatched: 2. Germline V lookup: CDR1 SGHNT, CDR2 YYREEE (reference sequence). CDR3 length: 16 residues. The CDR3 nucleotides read TGTGCCAGCAGCCCGGGACTAGCGGGGAACACCGGGGAGCTGTTTTTT. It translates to CASSPGLAGNTGELFF.

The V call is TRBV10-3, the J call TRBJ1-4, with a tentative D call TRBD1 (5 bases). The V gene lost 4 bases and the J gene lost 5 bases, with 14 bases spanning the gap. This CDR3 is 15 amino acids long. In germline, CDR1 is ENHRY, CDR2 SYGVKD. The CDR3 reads CAISVSGKSNEKLFF. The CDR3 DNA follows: TGTGCCATCAGTGTATCAGGGAAAAGCAATGAAAAACTGTTTTTT.

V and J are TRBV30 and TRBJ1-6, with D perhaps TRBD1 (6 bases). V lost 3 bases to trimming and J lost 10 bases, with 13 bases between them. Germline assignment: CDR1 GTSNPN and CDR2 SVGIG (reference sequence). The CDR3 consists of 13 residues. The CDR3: CAWSPNRDSPLHF. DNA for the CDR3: TGTGCCTGGAGCCCCAACAGGGACTCACCCCTCCACTTT.

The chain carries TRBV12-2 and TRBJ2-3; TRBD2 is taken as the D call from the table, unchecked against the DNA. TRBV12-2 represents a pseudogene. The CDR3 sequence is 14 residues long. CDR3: CASRCGRETDTQYF. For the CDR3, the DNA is TGTGCAAGTCGCTGCGGACGGGAGACAGATACGCAGTATTTT.

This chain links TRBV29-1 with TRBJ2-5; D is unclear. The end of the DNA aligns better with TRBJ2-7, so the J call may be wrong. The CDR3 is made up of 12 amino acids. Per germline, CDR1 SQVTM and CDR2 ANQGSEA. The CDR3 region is CSVLLHSYEQYF. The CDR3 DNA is TGCAGCGTCTTATTGCACTCCTACGAGCAGTACTTC.

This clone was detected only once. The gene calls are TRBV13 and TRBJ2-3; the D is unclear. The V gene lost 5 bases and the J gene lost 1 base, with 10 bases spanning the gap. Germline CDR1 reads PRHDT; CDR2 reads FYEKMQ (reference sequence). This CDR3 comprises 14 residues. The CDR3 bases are TGTGCCAGCAGCCCACGGACGGGCACAGATACGCAGTATTTT. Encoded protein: CASSPRTGTDTQYF.

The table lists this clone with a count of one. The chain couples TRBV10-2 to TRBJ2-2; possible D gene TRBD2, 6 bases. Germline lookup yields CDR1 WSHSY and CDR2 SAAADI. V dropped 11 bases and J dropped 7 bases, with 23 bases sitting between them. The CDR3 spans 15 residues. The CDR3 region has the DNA TGCGCCGCGTCGGGACTTGGGACCTCTTACGGGGAGCTGTTTTTT. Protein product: CAASGLGTSYGELFF.

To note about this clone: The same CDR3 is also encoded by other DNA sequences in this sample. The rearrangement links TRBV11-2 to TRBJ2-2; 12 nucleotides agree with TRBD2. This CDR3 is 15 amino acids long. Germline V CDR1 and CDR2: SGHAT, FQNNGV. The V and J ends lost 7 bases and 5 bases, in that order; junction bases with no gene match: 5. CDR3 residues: CASTTSGGRTGELFF. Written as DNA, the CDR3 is TGTGCCAGCACCACTAGCGGGGGGAGGACCGGGGAGCTGTTTTTT.

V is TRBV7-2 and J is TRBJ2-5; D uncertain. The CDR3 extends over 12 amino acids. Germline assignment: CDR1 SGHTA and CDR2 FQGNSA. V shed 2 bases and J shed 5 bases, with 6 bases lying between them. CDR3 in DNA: TGTGCCAGCAGCTTAAGTTGGGAGACCCAGTACTTC. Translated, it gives CASSLSWETQYF. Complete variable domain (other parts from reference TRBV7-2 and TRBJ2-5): GAGVSQSPSNKVTEKGKDVELRCDPISGHTALYWYRQSLGQGLEFLIYFQGNSAPDKSGLPSDRFSAERTGGSVSTLTIQRTQQEDSAVYLCASSLSWETQYFGPGTRLLVL.

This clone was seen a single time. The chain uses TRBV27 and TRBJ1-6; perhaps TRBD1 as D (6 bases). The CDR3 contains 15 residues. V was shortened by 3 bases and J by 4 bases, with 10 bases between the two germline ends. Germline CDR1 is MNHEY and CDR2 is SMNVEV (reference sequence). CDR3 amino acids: CASSFGQLYNSPLHF. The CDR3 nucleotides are TGTGCCAGCAGTTTTGGACAGCTTTATAATTCACCCCTCCACTTT.

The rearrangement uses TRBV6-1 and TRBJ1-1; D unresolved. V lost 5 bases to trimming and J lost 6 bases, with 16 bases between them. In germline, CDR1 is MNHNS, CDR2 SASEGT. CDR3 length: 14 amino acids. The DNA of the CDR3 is TGTGCCAGCAGTTTGCAGGAGTCGGGTTCTGAAGCTTTCTTT. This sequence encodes CASSLQESGSEAFF.

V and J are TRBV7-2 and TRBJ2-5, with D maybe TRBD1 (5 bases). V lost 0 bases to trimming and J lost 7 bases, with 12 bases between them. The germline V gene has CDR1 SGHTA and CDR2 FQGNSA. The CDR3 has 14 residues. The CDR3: CASSLARRQGTQYF. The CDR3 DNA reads TGTGCCAGCAGCTTAGCGAGAAGGCAGGGGACCCAGTACTTC.

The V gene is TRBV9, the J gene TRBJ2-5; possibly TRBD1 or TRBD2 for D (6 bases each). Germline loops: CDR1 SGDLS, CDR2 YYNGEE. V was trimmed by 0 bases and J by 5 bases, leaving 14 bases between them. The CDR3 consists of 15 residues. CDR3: CASSVDPGAGETQYF. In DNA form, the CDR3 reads TGTGCCAGCAGCGTAGACCCGGGGGCAGGGGAGACCCAGTACTTC. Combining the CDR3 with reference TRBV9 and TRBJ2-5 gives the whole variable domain DSGVTQTPKHLITATGQRVTLRCSPRSGDLSVYWYQQSLDQGLQFLIQYYNGEERAKGNILERFSAQQFPDLHSELNLSSLELGDSALYFCASSVDPGAGETQYFGPGTRLLVL.

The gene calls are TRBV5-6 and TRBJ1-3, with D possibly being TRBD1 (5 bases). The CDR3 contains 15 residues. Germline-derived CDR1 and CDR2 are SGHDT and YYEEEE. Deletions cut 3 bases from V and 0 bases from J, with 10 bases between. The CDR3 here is CASSWTTFSGNTIYF. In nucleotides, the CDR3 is TGTGCCAGCAGCTGGACAACTTTCTCTGGAAACACCATATATTTT. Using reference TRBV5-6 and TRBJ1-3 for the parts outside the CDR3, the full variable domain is DAGVTQSPTHLIKTRGQQVTLRCSPKSGHDTVSWYQQALGQGPQFIFQYYEEEERQRGNFPDRFSGHQFPNYSSELNVNALLLGDSALYLCASSWTTFSGNTIYFGEGSWLTVV.

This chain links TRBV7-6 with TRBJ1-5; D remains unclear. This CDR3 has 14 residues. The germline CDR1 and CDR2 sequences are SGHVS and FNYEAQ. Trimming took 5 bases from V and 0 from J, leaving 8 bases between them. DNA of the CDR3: TGTGCCAGCAGCCCCGGGGATAGCAATCAGCCCCAGCATTTT. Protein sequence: CASSPGDSNQPQHF.

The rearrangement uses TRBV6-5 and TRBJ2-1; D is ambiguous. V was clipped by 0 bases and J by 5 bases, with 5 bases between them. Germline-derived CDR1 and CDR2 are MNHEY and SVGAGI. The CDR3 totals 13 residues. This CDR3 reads CASSYSTDNEQFF. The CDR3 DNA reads TGTGCCAGCAGTTACTCCACAGACAATGAGCAGTTCTTC.

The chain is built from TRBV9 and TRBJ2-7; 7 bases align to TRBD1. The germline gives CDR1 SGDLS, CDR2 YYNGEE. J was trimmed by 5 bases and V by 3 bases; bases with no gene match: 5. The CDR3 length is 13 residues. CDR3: CASSGQGWDEQYF. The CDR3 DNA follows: TGTGCCAGCAGCGGACAGGGTTGGGACGAGCAGTACTTC.